The 26 T cell receptor beta chains below were found in one sample sequenced in a study of preoperative IRX-2 immunotherapy in early breast cancer. As to treatment: preoperative locoregional IRX-2 cytokine immunotherapy. The method was immunoSEQ multiplex PCR; TCRdb's version includes in-frame clones alone and lacks a portion of them. This sample carries around 62,000 clones, roughly 95% of them seen once, and the ten largest clones take roughly 1.7%. The sample was collected from a patient treated with IRX-2 immunotherapy. The receptors shown here come from a human donor with breast cancer.

V and J are TRBV11-2 and TRBJ2-5; D possibly corresponds to TRBD2 (6 bases). Germline CDR1 reads SGHAT; CDR2 reads FQNNGV. Trimming shortened V by 2 bases and J by 12 bases, and 22 bases separated the two germline ends. The CDR3 extends over 15 amino acids. The CDR3 DNA reads as TGTGCCAGCAGCTTACACATAGCGGACTATGCTACCGAGTACTTC. Translated: CASSLHIADYATEYF.

V and J are TRBV2 and TRBJ2-5; the match to TRBD1 covers 7 bases. Germline V gene lookup returns CDR1 SNHLY and CDR2 FYNNEI. This CDR3 is built from 12 residues. V shed 6 bases, J shed 13 bases, and the junction held 11 bases outside the gene matches. CDR3 DNA: TGTGCCAGCAGAAGAACGACAGGGATCTCGTACTTC. Encoded protein: CASRRTTGISYF.

The rearrangement joins TRBV29-1 to TRBJ2-3; D gene unclear. V lost 4 bases, J lost 0 bases, and 8 bases lay in between. The V gene's germline CDR1 is SQVTM and CDR2 ANQGSEA. The CDR3 has 13 residues. The CDR3, as DNA: TGCAGCGTTGTGCAGGCTAGCACAGATACGCAGTATTTT. Amino acids: CSVVQASTDTQYF.

The chain carries TRBV7-6 and TRBJ2-2; D uncertain. Germline CDR1 and CDR2: SGHVS and FNYEAQ. CDR3 size: 12 residues. The V gene lost 7 bases and the J gene lost 6 bases, with 9 bases spanning the gap. DNA for the CDR3: TGTGCCAGCAAGGAAGATGCCGGGGAGCTGTTTTTT. Residues: CASKEDAGELFF.

The V gene is TRBV28, the J gene TRBJ2-3; D could derive from TRBD1 or TRBD2 (5 bases each). CDR3 length: 14 residues. V was shortened by 7 bases and J by 2 bases, with 13 bases between the two germline ends. The germline V gene has CDR1 MDHEN and CDR2 SYDVKM. The CDR3 nucleotides are TGTGCCAGCACGACGGGACCCCCCACAGATACGCAGTATTTT. Its translation: CASTTGPPTDTQYF. Using reference TRBV28 and TRBJ2-3 for the parts outside the CDR3, the full variable domain is DVKVTQSSRYLVKRTGEKVFLECVQDMDHENMFWYRQDPGLGLRLIYFSYDVKMKEKGDIPEGYSVSREKKERFSLILESASTNQTSMYLCASTTGPPTDTQYFGPGTRLTVL.

This chain joins TRBV5-1 and TRBJ2-5, with D hard to call. V dropped 4 bases and J dropped 0 bases, with 4 bases sitting between them. Germline lookup yields CDR1 SGHRS and CDR2 YFSETQ. CDR3 size: 12 residues. The CDR3 region is CASSGYQETQYF. The DNA for the CDR3 is TGCGCCAGCAGCGGCTACCAAGAGACCCAGTACTTC.

V and J are TRBV6-6 and TRBJ1-6, with D unclear. The CDR3 is 11 residues long. Germline values: CDR1 MNHNY, CDR2 SVGAGI (reference sequence). Trimming removed 9 bases at V and 9 bases at J, with 9 bases between. CDR3 sequence reads: CARTRVSPLHF. The CDR3 nucleotides read TGTGCCAGAACCAGAGTTTCACCCCTCCACTTT.

The V gene is TRBV4-3, the J gene TRBJ2-7; D is tentatively TRBD1 or TRBD2 (6 bases each). The CDR3 runs 15 residues. Trimming cost V 1 base and J 5 bases, with 15 bases left between them. The V gene's germline CDR1 is LGHNA and CDR2 YSLEER. CDR3 residues: CASSQVLGGGDEQYF. CDR3 bases: TGCGCCAGCAGCCAAGTGTTGGGGGGCGGCGACGAGCAGTACTTC.

The chain recombines TRBV4-3 with TRBJ1-3, with D possibly matching TRBD1 (5 bases). V was cut by 1 base and J by 4 bases, with 8 bases left in between. CDR3 length equals 14 residues. Germline-derived CDR1 and CDR2 are LGHNA and YSLEER. The CDR3 is CASSQAGAGNTIYF. CDR3 sequence (DNA): TGCGCCAGCAGCCAAGCCGGGGCCGGAAACACCATATATTTT.

The J gene is TRBJ2-3, the V gene TRBV27; 7 bases line up with TRBD2. Germline loops: CDR1 MNHEY, CDR2 SMNVEV (reference sequence). This CDR3 spans 18 amino acids. The V segment lost 5 bases and the J segment 2 bases; nucleotides outside the gene matches: 16. The CDR3 here is CASSKRPTSRQNTDTQYF. DNA of the CDR3: TGTGCCAGCAGTAAAAGACCGACTAGCCGTCAGAACACAGATACGCAGTATTTT.

V and J are TRBV18 and TRBJ2-1; 13 nucleotides align to TRBD2. Germline V gene data show CDR1 as KGHSH and CDR2 as LQKENI. Trimming at V came to 4 bases and at J to 5 bases, leaving 2 bases not matched to a gene. CDR3 length equals 15 residues. In DNA, the CDR3 is TGTGCCAGCTCACTTGGACTAGCGGGAGACAATGAGCAGTTCTTC. Protein: CASSLGLAGDNEQFF.

The V call is TRBV30, the J call TRBJ1-4; no definite D call. The CDR3 spans 14 residues. Germline values: CDR1 GTSNPN, CDR2 SVGIG (reference sequence). V dropped 2 bases and J dropped 3 bases, with 10 bases sitting between them. DNA for the CDR3: TGTGCCTGGAGTAGGTCTTGGCCTAATGAAAAACTGTTTTTT. This translates into CAWSRSWPNEKLFF.

The gene calls are TRBV2 and TRBJ1-6; the D gene is possibly TRBD1 (5 bases). The V end lost 8 bases, the J end lost 0 bases, and 11 bases lay between the germline ends. The CDR3 extends over 15 amino acids. CDR1 is SNHLY and CDR2 is FYNNEI in the germline V gene. Written as DNA, the CDR3 is TGTGCCAGCGAGACAGAGCTCTCCTATAATTCACCCCTCCACTTT. This codes for CASETELSYNSPLHF.

The chain links TRBV6-5 to TRBJ2-7; D is unresolved. CDR1 is MNHEY, CDR2 SVGAGI, per germline. The CDR3 contains 13 residues. The V gene lost 8 bases and the J gene lost 1 base, with 12 bases spanning the gap. The CDR3 sequence is CASAVDLSYEQYF. In nucleotides, the CDR3 is TGTGCCAGCGCTGTAGACTTGTCCTACGAGCAGTACTTC.

The chain uses TRBV6-5 and TRBJ1-1; D remains unclear. CDR3 size: 11 residues. In germline, CDR1 is MNHEY, CDR2 SVGAGI. V lost 5 bases and J lost 8, with 9 bases in between. CDR3 loop: CASSDGGEAFF. For the CDR3, the DNA is TGTGCCAGCAGTGATGGCGGGGAAGCTTTCTTT.

The rearrangement links TRBV7-2 to TRBJ2-7; 7 bases map to TRBD2. Germline V gene data show CDR1 as SGHTA and CDR2 as FQGNSA. With 5 bases clipped from V and 1 base from J, the junction kept 11 bases outside the gene matches. This CDR3 contains 16 residues. The DNA for the CDR3 is TGTGCCAGCAGCAAACGGACTAGTCGGAATTCCTACGAGCAGTACTTC. It yields the protein CASSKRTSRNSYEQYF.

J is TRBJ2-7 and V is TRBV4-3, with 13 bases that match TRBD2. The V and J ends lost 0 bases and 4 bases, in that order; junction bases with no gene match: 12. This CDR3 comprises 19 residues. Germline CDR1 reads LGHNA; CDR2 reads YSLEER. The CDR3 DNA reads as TGCGCCAGCAGCCAAGATGGCCCCGGACTAGCGGGAGATAGTTACGAGCAGTACTTC. Its translation is CASSQDGPGLAGDSYEQYF.

The chain uses TRBV5-5 and TRBJ2-7; 10 nucleotides match TRBD2. With 0 bases clipped from V and 5 bases from J, the junction kept 20 bases outside the gene matches. The CDR3 is 20 amino acids. Germline CDR1 reads SGHKS; CDR2 reads YYEKEE (reference sequence). The CDR3 region is CASSLVLLPLSSGSKDEQYF. CDR3 in DNA: TGTGCCAGCAGCTTGGTTTTGCTCCCCTTATCTAGCGGGAGCAAAGACGAGCAGTACTTC.

This chain links TRBV7-9 with TRBJ1-5; D gene ambiguous. The CDR3 has 14 residues. CDR1 is SEHNR, CDR2 FQNEAQ, per germline (reference sequence). The germline V and J ends were trimmed by 3 bases and 3 bases, with 9 bases remaining between them. The CDR3 is CASSLDGNNQPQHF. The CDR3 nucleotides read TGTGCCAGCAGCTTGGACGGGAACAATCAGCCCCAGCATTTT.

Here the CDR3 reads CASSLTLDTQYF. The CDR3 DNA follows: TGTGCCAGCAGCTTAACCTTGGATACGCAGTATTTT. The chain has TRBV5-6 and TRBJ2-3; D unresolved. Germline lookup yields CDR1 SGHDT and CDR2 YYEEEE. V was shortened by 2 bases and J by 6 bases, with 7 bases between the two germline ends. This CDR3 contains 12 residues.

This chain connects TRBV7-3 to TRBJ1-2; no firm D call. V lost 5 bases, J lost 8 bases, and 15 bases lay in between. Germline CDR1 is SGHTA and CDR2 is FQGTGA. This CDR3 comprises 13 residues. The CDR3 region has the DNA TGTGCCAGCAGCCCTTCAGGATTCGAAGGCTACACCTTC. Protein product: CASSPSGFEGYTF.

The chain joins TRBV7-2 to TRBJ2-1; D is possibly TRBD1 or TRBD2 (5 bases each). V was clipped by 4 bases and J by 9 bases, with 22 bases between them. CDR3 length equals 16 residues. Germline V lookup: CDR1 SGHTA, CDR2 FQGNSA. The DNA for the CDR3 is TGTGCCAGCAGCTCCCCTCGGGGCCCCGGTGTAGTTGAGCAGTTCTTC. This encodes CASSSPRGPGVVEQFF.

The V call is TRBV7-3, the J call TRBJ2-2; D remains unclear. V shed 3 bases and J shed 5 bases, with 7 bases lying between them. The CDR3 has 13 residues. Germline V lookup: CDR1 SGHTA, CDR2 FQGTGA. Written as DNA, the CDR3 is TGTGCCAGCAGCTTCGTCGAAACCGGGGAGCTGTTTTTT. As protein: CASSFVETGELFF.

The J gene is TRBJ2-7, the V gene TRBV5-1; 7 nucleotides line up with TRBD1. The germline V gene encodes CDR1 SGHRS and CDR2 YFSETQ. The CDR3 has 13 residues. V lost 4 bases, J lost 2 bases, and 3 bases stayed unmatched. DNA for the CDR3: TGCGCCAGCAGCCGGGACAGTCCCTACGAGCAGTACTTC. It specifies CASSRDSPYEQYF.

J is TRBJ2-1 and V is TRBV28; TRBD2 aligns across 10 bases. The germline CDR1 and CDR2 sequences are MDHEN and SYDVKM. The CDR3 spans 17 residues. J lost 2 bases, V lost 4 bases, and 8 bases had no gene match. The CDR3 bases are TGTGCCAGCAGTTCGAATAGCGGGGGGCCGACCTACAATGAGCAGTTCTTC. Protein sequence: CASSSNSGGPTYNEQFF.

In DNA, the CDR3 is TGTGCCAGTTCGCGGCAGACAACTAATGAAAAACTGTTTTTT. Its translation is CASSRQTTNEKLFF. The chain uses TRBV28 and TRBJ1-4; D is undetermined. Germline CDR1 is MDHEN and CDR2 is SYDVKM. V was pared by 9 bases and J by 0 bases, with 11 bases between. This CDR3 comprises 14 residues.